The clone carrying this TCR beta chain turned up a few times. Its specificity is not known. The data originate from a study of vaccination and CD4 T cells after COVID-19. The V gene lost 4 bases and the J gene lost 5 bases, with 13 bases spanning the gap. Germline V lookup: CDR1 MNHEY, CDR2 SMNVEV (reference sequence). The CDR3 loop spans 14 amino acids. The Oncomine TCR Beta short-read assay sequenced DNA from cultured CD4+ T cells. TCRdb analysed the PCR reads with MiXCR anew, one entry per CDR3 protein. Found here are around 4,400 distinct CDR3 sequences, under 30% of them singletons; the top ten hold 45%. Documented treatment: roughly ten-day PBMC culture with coronavirus spike peptide pools or control peptides (ViraFEST assay). Prior to the COVID-19 pandemic (2011-2018), the unexposed donor's CD4+ T cells were collected.

The sequence derives from a human donor in good health. The sample comprised CD4+ T cells from blood, cultured in vitro. The genes are TRBV27 and TRBJ2-3, with a tentative D call TRBD2 (5 bases). The CDR3: CASSSTTEGDTQYF. The CDR3 nucleotides are TGTGCCAGCAGTTCCACGACCGAGGGAGATACGCAGTATTTT.